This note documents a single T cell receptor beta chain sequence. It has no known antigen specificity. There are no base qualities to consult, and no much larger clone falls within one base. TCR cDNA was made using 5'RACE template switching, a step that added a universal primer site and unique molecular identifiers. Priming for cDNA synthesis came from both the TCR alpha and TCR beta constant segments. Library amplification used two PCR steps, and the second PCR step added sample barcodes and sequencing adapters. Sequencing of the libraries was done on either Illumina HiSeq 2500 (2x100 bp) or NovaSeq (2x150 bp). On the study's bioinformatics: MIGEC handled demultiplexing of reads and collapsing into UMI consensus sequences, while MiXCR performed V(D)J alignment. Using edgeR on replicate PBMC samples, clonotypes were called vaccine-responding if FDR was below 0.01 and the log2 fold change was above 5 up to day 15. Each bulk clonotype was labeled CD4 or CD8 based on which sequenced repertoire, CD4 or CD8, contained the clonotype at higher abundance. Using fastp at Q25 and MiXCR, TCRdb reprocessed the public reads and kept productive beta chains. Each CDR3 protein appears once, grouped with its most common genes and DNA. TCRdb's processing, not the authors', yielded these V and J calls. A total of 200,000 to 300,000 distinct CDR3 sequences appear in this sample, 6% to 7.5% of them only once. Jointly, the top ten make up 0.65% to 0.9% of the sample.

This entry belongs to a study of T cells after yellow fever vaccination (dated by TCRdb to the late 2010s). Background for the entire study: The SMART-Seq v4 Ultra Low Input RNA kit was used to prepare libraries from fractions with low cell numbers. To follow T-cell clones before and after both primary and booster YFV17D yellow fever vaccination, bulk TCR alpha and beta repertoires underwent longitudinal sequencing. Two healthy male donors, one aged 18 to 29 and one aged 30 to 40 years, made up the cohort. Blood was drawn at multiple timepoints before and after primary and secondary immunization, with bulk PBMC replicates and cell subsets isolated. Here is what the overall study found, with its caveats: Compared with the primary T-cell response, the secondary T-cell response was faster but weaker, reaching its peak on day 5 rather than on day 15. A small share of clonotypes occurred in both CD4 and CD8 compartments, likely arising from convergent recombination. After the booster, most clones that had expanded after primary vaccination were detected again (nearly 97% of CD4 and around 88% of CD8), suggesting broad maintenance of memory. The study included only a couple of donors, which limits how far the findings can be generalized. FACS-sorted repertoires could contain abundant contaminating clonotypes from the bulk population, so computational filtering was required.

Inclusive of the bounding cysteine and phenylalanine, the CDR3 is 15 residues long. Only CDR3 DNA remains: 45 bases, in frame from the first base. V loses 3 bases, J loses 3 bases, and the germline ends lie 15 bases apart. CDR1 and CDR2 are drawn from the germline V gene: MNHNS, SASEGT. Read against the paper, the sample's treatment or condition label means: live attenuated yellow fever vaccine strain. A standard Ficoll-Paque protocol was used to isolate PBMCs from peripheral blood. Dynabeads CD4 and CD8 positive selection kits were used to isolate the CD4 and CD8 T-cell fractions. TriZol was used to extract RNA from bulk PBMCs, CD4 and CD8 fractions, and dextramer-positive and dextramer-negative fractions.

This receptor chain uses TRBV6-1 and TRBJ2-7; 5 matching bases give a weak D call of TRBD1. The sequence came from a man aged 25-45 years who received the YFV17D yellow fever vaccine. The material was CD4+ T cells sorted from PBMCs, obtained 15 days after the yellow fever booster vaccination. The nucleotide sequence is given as TGTGCCAGCAGTGAGGCCGCAGGGTACCGCTACGAGCAGTACTTC. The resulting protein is CASSEAAGYRYEQYF.